This note documents a single TCR beta chain sequence. Its antigen is unknown. This entry comes from a study of STAT5B mutations in CD4+ large granular lymphocyte leukemia. At the level of the study: Among healthy donors, a particular HLA allele went with more CDR3 'QG' motifs.

Libraries were prepared by immunoSEQ multiplex PCR; TCRdb keeps only in-frame clonotypes and omits some of them. Altogether 25,000 to 35,000 clones are present, around 74% being singletons, with the ten largest covering about 1%. Whole-study results and caveats: Compared with healthy controls (2/35), patient top clones favored TRBV06 (8/27). About a quarter of private leukemic clonotypes occurred rarely in other patients' non-leukemic repertoires.

Trimming removed 2 bases from V and 6 bases from J, with 8 bases in between. The V gene's germline CDR1 is MDHEN and CDR2 SYDVKM. CDR3 length: 14 amino acids. The source material was CD4+ T cells from blood buffy coats. This clonotype originated in a human donor in good health. This chain joins TRBV28 and TRBJ1-6; a possible D gene is TRBD1 (5 bases). The CDR3 DNA reads TGTGCCAGCAGTTTAAGACAGCTTAATTCACCCCTCCACTTT. It yields the protein CASSLRQLNSPLHF.